This paragraph reports one TCR beta chain. Its antigen remains unknown. TCRdb reprocessed the reads with MiXCR, giving one entry per CDR3 protein. Here the sample spans 100,000 to 150,000 distinct CDR3 sequences, 32% being singletons. Germline values: CDR1 SNHLY, CDR2 FYNNEI. The CDR3 totals 16 residues. V lost 3 bases and J 8 bases, leaving 19 bases between the germline ends. The data are from a study of T cell repertoires in cytomegalovirus infection. Whole-study context: Epitope selection comprised recently identified HLA-C-restricted CMV epitopes and well-studied HLA-B-restricted CMV epitopes.

The source material was CD8+ T cells from cultured PBMCs, sampled from culture after CMV antigen stimulation. The TCR was taken from a human donor in good health (CMV status not recorded). Some clones in this sample may be carry-over from other donors' samples. This sequence joins TRBV2 and TRBJ1-4; the D gene is possibly TRBD1 (6 bases). The DNA for the CDR3 is TGTGCCAGCAGTGAGCCGACAGGCCCCTTAGGGGAAAAACTGTTTTTT. Amino acids: CASSEPTGPLGEKLFF.